What follows are 7 T cell receptor beta chains derived from one specimen sequenced in a study of cytomegalovirus exposure and HLA in healthy donors. PCR employed 60 Vbeta and 13 Jbeta primers. The assay was immunoSEQ multiplex PCR, and TCRdb's table has in-frame clones only and misses some. The sample lists some 97,000 clones, more than 65% occurring once. The sequenced sample consisted of PBMCs. The receptors here all came from a woman aged 18-29 years in good health and CMV-seropositive.

This clone was observed a handful of times. The rearrangement uses TRBV29-1 and TRBJ2-2; 8 nucleotides match TRBD1. Unmatched junction bases numbered 6, after V lost 6 bases and J lost 6 bases. The CDR3 has 13 residues. Germline V gives CDR1 SQVTM, CDR2 ANQGSEA. CDR3 residues: CSVQDREAGELFF. For the CDR3, the DNA is TGCAGCGTCCAGGACAGGGAGGCCGGGGAGCTGTTTTTT.

The chain links TRBV7-2 to TRBJ2-2; 12 nucleotides agree with TRBD2. This CDR3 contains 16 residues. Looked up from germline, CDR1 is SGHTA and CDR2 is FQGNSA. The J segment lost 6 bases and the V segment lost 5 bases, leaving 7 bases of the junction unmatched. CDR3 loop: CASSPQTSGRAGELFF. For the CDR3, the DNA is TGTGCCAGCAGCCCCCAGACTAGCGGGAGAGCCGGGGAGCTGTTTTTT.

The sample holds one count of this clone. The chain couples TRBV6-5 to TRBJ1-2; the D gene is possibly TRBD1 (5 bases). In germline, CDR1 is MNHEY, CDR2 SVGAGI. The CDR3 extends over 15 amino acids. The V gene lost 6 bases and the J gene lost 2 bases, with 16 bases spanning the gap. For the CDR3, the DNA is TGTGCCAGCAGAGCTGACAGCAATCTAAACTATGGCTACACCTTC. It specifies CASRADSNLNYGYTF.

This rearrangement joins TRBV28 to TRBJ2-7, with TRBD2 matching over 12 bases. The CDR3 extends over 17 amino acids. Unmatched junction bases numbered 15, after V lost 7 bases and J lost 5 bases. CDR1 is MDHEN and CDR2 is SYDVKM in the germline V gene. The CDR3 DNA reads as TGTGCCAGCACCCCCCCGGGTTCTAGCGGGAGGGGCCACGAGCAGTACTTC. This translates into CASTPPGSSGRGHEQYF.

Notes on this clone: One junction end disagrees with the germline gene, perhaps due to a read error. The chain has TRBV7-7 and TRBJ2-5; 11 bases match TRBD1. The germline V gene has CDR1 SSHAT and CDR2 FNYEAQ (reference sequence). The CDR3 runs to 17 residues. In nucleotides, the CDR3 is TGTGCTAGCAGCTTAGCGCTTACGGACAGGGGGCTGGAGACCCAGTACTTC. This gives the protein CASSLALTDRGLETQYF.

The chain couples TRBV6-4 to TRBJ1-5; 11 bases map to TRBD1. This CDR3 comprises 18 residues. The V gene end was trimmed by 5 bases and the J gene end by 0 bases; junction bases not matched to a gene: 9. Looked up from germline, CDR1 is MRHNA and CDR2 is SNTAGT. The CDR3 loop reads CASSPGQGAPHSNQPQHF. DNA for the CDR3: TGTGCCAGCAGTCCCGGACAGGGGGCCCCCCATAGCAATCAGCCCCAGCATTTT.

The chain couples TRBV27 to TRBJ2-3; 8 nucleotides align to TRBD2. The CDR3 totals 18 residues. V shed 4 bases, J shed 0 bases, and the junction held 12 bases outside the gene matches. Germline values: CDR1 MNHEY, CDR2 SMNVEV (reference sequence). The DNA of the CDR3 is TGTGCCAGCAGTTGGGGAATGACTAGCGTACCTAGCACAGATACGCAGTATTTT. Encoded protein: CASSWGMTSVPSTDTQYF.